The rows below give T cell receptor beta chains drawn from one sample of a study of T cell changes during pregnancy in multiple sclerosis. The data were produced by immunoSEQ multiplex PCR, yet TCRdb's version contains in-frame clones alone and is incomplete. Counted here are fewer than 70,000 clones, 85% to 95% occurring once; the ten biggest clones make up approximately 3%. This material consisted of CD8+ T cells from peripheral blood mononuclear cells, taken in the third trimester of pregnancy. These receptors were taken from a female donor in good health, enrolled as a control in a pregnancy study. Both conserved end residues are part of each CDR3. A D gene is named only where the DNA matches it firmly. The size entry is marked missing in some rows and otherwise reads once, few, many or a size class.

d_gene	v_gene	abundance	j_gene	CDR3aa	CDR3nt
NA	TRBV5-8	NA	TRBJ1-4	CASSLNTGVNEKLFF	TGTGCCAGCAGCTTGAACACGGGAGTTAATGAAAAACTGTTTTTT
TRBD1	TRBV5-5	NA	TRBJ1-4	CASSLVVTGLNEKLFF	TGTGCCAGCAGCTTGGTGGTGACAGGGTTGAATGAAAAACTGTTTTTT
TRBD1	TRBV30	NA	TRBJ1-5	CAWSSGTDPYQPQHF	TGTGCCTGGAGTTCCGGGACAGACCCTTATCAGCCCCAGCATTTT
NA	TRBV4-1	NA	TRBJ2-2	CASSQVAGSNTGELFF	TGCGCCAGCAGCCAAGTTGCGGGGTCGAACACCGGGGAGCTGTTTTTT
TRBD2	TRBV4-1	NA	TRBJ2-2	CASSQLGTRLRVTGELFF	TGCGCCAGCAGCCAACTCGGGACTAGACTTAGGGTCACCGGGGAGCTGTTTTTT
TRBD2	TRBV2	NA	TRBJ2-3	CASSEGSGGVTDTQYF	TGTGCCAGCAGTGAGGGTAGCGGGGGGGTCACAGATACGCAGTATTTT
TRBD2	TRBV5-6	NA	TRBJ2-3	CASRPNRGGLKGTQYF	TGTGCCAGCAGACCGAACCGCGGGGGACTTAAGGGGACGCAGTATTTT
TRBD1	TRBV29-1	NA	TRBJ2-1	CSVAGTEHNEQFF	TGCAGCGTAGCCGGGACAGAGCACAATGAGCAGTTCTTC
NA	TRBV29-1	once	TRBJ1-1	CSVGFIVGGTTEAFF	TGCAGCGTTGGGTTCATCGTAGGGGGAACGACTGAAGCTTTCTTT
NA	TRBV10-3	once	TRBJ1-2	CAISESGRGYTF	TGTGCCATCAGTGAGTCAGGGAGAGGCTACACCTTC
NA	TRBV15	once	TRBJ1-5	CATSRDMGSSQPQHF	TGTGCCACCAGCAGAGATATGGGGAGTAGTCAGCCCCAGCATTTT
TRBD2	TRBV9	NA	TRBJ2-7	CASSGLAGGHGEQYF	TGTGCCAGCAGCGGATTAGCGGGGGGGCATGGCGAGCAGTACTTC
TRBD1	TRBV9	NA	TRBJ1-2	CASSEGDRPGYTF	TGTGCCAGCAGCGAGGGGGACAGGCCCGGCTACACCTTC
TRBD2	TRBV12-5	NA	TRBJ2-4	CASGLSSGGPAIRAGNIQYF	TGTGCTAGTGGTTTAAGTAGCGGGGGCCCCGCAATAAGGGCGGGAAACATTCAGTACTTC
NA	TRBV9	NA	TRBJ1-3	CASSVDESENTIYF	TGTGCCAGCAGCGTAGACGAGAGTGAAAACACCATATATTTT
NA	TRBV27	NA	TRBJ2-7	CASSFLRSYEQYF	TGTGCCAGCAGTTTCCTGAGGTCCTACGAGCAGTACTTC
NA	TRBV27	NA	TRBJ2-1	CASSDYGEQFF	TGTGCCAGCAGCGACTACGGGGAGCAGTTCTTC
NA	TRBV21-1	NA	TRBJ1-3	CASSWDRTPRNTIYF	TGTGCCAGCAGCTGGGACAGGACGCCCAGAAACACCATATATTTT